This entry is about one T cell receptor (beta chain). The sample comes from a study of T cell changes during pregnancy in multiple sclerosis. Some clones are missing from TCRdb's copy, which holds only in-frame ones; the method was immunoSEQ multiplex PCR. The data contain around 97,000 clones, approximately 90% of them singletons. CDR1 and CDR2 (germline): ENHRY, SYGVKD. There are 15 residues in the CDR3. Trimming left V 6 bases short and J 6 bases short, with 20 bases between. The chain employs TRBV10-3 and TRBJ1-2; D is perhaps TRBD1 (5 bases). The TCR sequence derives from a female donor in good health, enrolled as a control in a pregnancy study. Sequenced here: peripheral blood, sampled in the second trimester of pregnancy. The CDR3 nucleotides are TGTGCCATCAGCCTGGGGGGGGAAAGGCTTCATGGCTACACCTTC. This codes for CAISLGGERLHGYTF.